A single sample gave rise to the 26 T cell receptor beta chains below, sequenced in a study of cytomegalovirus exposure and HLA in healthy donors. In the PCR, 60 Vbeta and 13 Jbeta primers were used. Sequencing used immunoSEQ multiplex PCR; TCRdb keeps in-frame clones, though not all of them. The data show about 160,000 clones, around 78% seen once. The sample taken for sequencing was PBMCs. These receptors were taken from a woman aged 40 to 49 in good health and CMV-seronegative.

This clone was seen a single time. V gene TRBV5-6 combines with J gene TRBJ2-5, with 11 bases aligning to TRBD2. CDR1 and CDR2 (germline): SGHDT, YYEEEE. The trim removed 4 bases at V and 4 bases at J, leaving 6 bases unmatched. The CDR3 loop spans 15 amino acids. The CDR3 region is CASSRPGLAVETQYF. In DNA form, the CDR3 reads TGTGCCAGCAGCCGGCCGGGACTAGCGGTAGAGACCCAGTACTTC.

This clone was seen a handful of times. The CDR3 loop reads CAWSRGDSLYEQYF. CDR3 bases: TGTGCCTGGAGTAGAGGAGACAGCCTTTACGAGCAGTACTTC. The chain uses TRBV30 and TRBJ2-7; D is perhaps TRBD1 (5 bases). Deletions cut 2 bases from V and 4 bases from J, with 15 bases between. This CDR3 comprises 14 residues. Germline loops: CDR1 GTSNPN, CDR2 SVGIG (reference sequence). Full variable domain (outside the CDR3, taken from reference TRBV30 and TRBJ2-7): SQTIHQWPATLVQPVGSPLSLECTVEGTSNPNLYWYRQAAGRGLQLLFYSVGIGQISSEVPQNLSASRPQDRQFILSSKKLLLSDSGFYLCAWSRGDSLYEQYFGPGTRLTVT.

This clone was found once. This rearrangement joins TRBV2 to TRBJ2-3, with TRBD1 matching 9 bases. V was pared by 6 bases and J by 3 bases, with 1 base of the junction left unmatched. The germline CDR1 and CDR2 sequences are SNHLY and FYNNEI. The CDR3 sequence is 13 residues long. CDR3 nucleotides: TGTGCCAGCAGAGGACAGGGGACAGATACGCAGTATTTT. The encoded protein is CASRGQGTDTQYF. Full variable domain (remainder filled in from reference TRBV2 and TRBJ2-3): EPEVTQTPSHQVTQMGQEVILRCVPISNHLYFYWYRQILGQKVEFLVSFYNNEISEKSEIFDDQFSVERPDGSNFTLKIRSTKLEDSAMYFCASRGQGTDTQYFGPGTRLTVL.

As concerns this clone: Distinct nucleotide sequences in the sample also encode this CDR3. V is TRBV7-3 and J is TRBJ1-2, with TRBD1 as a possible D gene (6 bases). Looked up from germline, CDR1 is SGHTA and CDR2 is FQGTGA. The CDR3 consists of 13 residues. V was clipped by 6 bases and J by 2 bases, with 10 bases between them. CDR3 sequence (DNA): TGTGCCAGCAGTTCAGGACAGAACTATGGCTACACCTTC. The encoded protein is CASSSGQNYGYTF.

The CDR3: CASRRGQGANYGYTF. CDR3 nucleotides: TGTGCCAGCAGACGAGGACAGGGGGCTAACTATGGCTACACCTTC. The rearrangement uses TRBV5-8 and TRBJ1-2; 10 bases agree with TRBD1. The CDR3 spans 15 residues. Germline V gene sequence: CDR1 SGHTS, CDR2 YDEGEE. Losses at the gene ends were 5 bases for V and 0 bases for J; bases not matched to a gene: 4.

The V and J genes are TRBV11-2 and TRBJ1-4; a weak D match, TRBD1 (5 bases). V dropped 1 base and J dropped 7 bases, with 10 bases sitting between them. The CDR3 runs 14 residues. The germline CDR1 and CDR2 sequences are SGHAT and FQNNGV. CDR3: CASSLGQGGEKLFF. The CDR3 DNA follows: TGTGCCAGCAGCTTAGGGCAGGGAGGTGAAAAACTGTTTTTT.

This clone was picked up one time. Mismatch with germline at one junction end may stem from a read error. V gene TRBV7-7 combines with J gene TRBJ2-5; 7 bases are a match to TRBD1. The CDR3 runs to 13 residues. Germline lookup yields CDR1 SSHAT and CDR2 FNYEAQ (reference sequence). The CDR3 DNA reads TGTGCTAGCAGCTTTGACAGGGAAGAGACCCAGTACTTC. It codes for CASSFDREETQYF.

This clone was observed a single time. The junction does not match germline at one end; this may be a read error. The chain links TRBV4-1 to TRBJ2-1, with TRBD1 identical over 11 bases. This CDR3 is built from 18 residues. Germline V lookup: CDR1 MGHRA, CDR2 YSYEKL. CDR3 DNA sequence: TGCGCCAGCAGCCAAGCCCACGGGACAGGGGGGGGCTACGATGAGCAGTTCTTC. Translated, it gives CASSQAHGTGGGYDEQFF.

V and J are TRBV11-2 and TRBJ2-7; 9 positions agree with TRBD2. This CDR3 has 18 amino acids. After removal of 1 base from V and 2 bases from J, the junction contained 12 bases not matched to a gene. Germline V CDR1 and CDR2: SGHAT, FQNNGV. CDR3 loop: CASSLAAGGPRSPYEQYF. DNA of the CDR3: TGTGCCAGCAGCTTAGCGGCGGGAGGGCCGCGGAGTCCCTACGAGCAGTACTTC.

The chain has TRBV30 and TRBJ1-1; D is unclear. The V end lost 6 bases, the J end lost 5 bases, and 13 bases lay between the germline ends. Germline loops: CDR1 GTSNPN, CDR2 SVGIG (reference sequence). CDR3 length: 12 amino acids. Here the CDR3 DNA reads TGTGCCTGCCACGGGGTAAGGACTGAAGCTTTCTTT. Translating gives CACHGVRTEAFF.

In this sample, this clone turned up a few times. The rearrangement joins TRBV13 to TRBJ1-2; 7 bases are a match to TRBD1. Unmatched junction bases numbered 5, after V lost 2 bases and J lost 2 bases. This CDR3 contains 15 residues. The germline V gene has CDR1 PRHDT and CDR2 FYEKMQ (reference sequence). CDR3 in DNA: TGTGCCAGCAGCTTAAGTCTGGGACAGAACTATGGCTACACCTTC. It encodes CASSLSLGQNYGYTF. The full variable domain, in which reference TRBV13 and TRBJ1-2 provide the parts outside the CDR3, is AAGVIQSPRHLIKEKRETATLKCYPIPRHDTVYWYQQGPGQDPQFLISFYEKMQSDKGSIPDRFSAQQFSDYHSELNMSSLELGDSALYFCASSLSLGQNYGYTFGSGTRLTVV.

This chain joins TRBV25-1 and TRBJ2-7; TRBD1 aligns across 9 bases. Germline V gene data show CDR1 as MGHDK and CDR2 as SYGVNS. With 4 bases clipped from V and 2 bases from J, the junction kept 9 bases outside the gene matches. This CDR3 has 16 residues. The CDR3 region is CASSAFTGTGTYEQYF. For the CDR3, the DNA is TGTGCCAGCAGTGCTTTTACCGGGACAGGGACCTACGAGCAGTACTTC.

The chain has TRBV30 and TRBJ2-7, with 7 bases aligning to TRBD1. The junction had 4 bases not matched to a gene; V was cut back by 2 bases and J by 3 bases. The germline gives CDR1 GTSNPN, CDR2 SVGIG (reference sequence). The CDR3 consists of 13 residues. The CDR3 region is CAWSTGTDYEQYF. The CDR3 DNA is TGTGCCTGGAGTACGGGGACAGACTACGAGCAGTACTTC.

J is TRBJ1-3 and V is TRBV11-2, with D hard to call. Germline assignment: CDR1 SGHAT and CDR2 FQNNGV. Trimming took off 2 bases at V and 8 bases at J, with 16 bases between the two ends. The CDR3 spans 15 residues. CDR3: CASSLTPGSSHTIYF. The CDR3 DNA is TGTGCCAGCAGCTTAACCCCCGGTTCATCACACACCATATATTTT.

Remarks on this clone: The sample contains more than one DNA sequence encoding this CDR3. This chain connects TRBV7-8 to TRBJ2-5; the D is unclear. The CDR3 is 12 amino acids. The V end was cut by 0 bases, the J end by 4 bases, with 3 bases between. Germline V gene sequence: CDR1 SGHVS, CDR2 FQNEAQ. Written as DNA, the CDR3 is TGTGCCAGCAGCTTAGCGGCAGAGACCCAGTACTTC. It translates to CASSLAAETQYF.

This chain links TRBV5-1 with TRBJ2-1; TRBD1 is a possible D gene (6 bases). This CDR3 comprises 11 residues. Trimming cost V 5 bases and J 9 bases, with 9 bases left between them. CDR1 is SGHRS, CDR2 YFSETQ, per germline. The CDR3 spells CASRTGIEQFF. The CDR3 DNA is TGCGCCAGCAGAACAGGGATTGAGCAGTTCTTC.

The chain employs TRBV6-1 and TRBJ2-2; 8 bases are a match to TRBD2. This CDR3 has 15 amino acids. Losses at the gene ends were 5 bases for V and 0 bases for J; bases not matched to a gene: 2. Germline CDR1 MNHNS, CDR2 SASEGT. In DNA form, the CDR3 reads TGTGCCAGCAGTTTGGGACTAGCGAACACCGGGGAGCTGTTTTTT. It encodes CASSLGLANTGELFF.

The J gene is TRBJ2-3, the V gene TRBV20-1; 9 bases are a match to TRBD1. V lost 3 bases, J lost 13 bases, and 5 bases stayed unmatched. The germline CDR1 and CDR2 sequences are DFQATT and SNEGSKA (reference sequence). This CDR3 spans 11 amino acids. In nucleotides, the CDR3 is TGCAGTGCTAGCCCGGGACAGGGAAAGTATTTT. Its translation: CSASPGQGKYF.

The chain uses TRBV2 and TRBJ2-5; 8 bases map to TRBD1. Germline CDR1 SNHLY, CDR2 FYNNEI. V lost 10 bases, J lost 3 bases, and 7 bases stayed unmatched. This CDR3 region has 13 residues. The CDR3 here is CATWDRQKETQYF. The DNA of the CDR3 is TGTGCCACTTGGGACAGGCAAAAAGAGACCCAGTACTTC.

CDR3 amino acids: CASSPTWSLTDRDTQYF. Written as DNA, the CDR3 is TGTGCCAGCAGCCCCACTTGGTCCCTGACAGACCGAGATACGCAGTATTTT. V and J are TRBV5-6 and TRBJ2-3, with D maybe TRBD1 (5 bases). Trimming took off 4 bases at V and 5 bases at J, with 23 bases between the two ends. CDR3 size: 17 residues. Germline CDR1 is SGHDT and CDR2 is YYEEEE.

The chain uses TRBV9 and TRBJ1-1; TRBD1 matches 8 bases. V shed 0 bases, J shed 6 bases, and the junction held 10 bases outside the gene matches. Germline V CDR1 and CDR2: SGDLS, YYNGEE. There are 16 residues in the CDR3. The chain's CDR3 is CASSVGLEDRAAEAFF. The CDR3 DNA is TGTGCCAGCAGCGTAGGATTGGAGGACAGGGCGGCTGAAGCTTTCTTT.

CDR3 DNA: TGTGCCAGCAGCTTAGCGCGGAGTCGAGAGACCCAGTACTTC. Its protein is CASSLARSRETQYF. The rearrangement joins TRBV11-2 to TRBJ2-5; D remains unclear. This CDR3 is 14 amino acids long. In germline, CDR1 is SGHAT, CDR2 FQNNGV. The V gene lost 1 base and the J gene lost 4 bases, with 10 bases spanning the gap.

The CDR3 reads CSVGDGGPSYEQYF. The CDR3 DNA sequence: TGCAGCGTTGGGGACGGGGGGCCCTCCTACGAGCAGTACTTC. The genes are TRBV29-1 and TRBJ2-7; D might be TRBD2 (7 bases). This CDR3 region has 14 residues. Germline-derived CDR1 and CDR2 are SQVTM and ANQGSEA. The V and J ends lost 4 bases and 0 bases respectively, with 13 bases between them.

In DNA form, the CDR3 reads TGTGCCAGCCTAGGGGGGGCCCGGATTTTTAGCAATCAGCCCCAGCATTTT. This gives the protein CASLGGARIFSNQPQHF. The V and J genes are TRBV28 and TRBJ1-5; D perhaps matches TRBD1 (6 bases). V lost 8 bases and J 0 bases, leaving 20 bases between the germline ends. This CDR3 has 17 residues. Germline V lookup: CDR1 MDHEN, CDR2 SYDVKM. The full variable domain, in which reference TRBV28 and TRBJ1-5 provide the parts outside the CDR3, is DVKVTQSSRYLVKRTGEKVFLECVQDMDHENMFWYRQDPGLGLRLIYFSYDVKMKEKGDIPEGYSVSREKKERFSLILESASTNQTSMYLCASLGGARIFSNQPQHFGDGTRLSIL.

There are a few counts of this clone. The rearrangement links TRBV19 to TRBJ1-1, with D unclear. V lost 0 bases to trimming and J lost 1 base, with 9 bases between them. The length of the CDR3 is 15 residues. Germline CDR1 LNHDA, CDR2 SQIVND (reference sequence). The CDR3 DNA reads TGTGCCAGTAGTATAGAAGTGCGATCGAACACTGAAGCTTTCTTT. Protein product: CASSIEVRSNTEAFF.

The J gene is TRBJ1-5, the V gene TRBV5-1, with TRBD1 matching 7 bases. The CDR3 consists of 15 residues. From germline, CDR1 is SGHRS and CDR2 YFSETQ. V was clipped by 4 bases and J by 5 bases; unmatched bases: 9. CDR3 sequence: CASSAGTEYDQPQHF. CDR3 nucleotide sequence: TGCGCCAGCAGCGCCGGGACAGAATATGATCAGCCCCAGCATTTT.